This TCR beta chain is drawn from a study of T cells in Graves' hyperthyroidism and ophthalmopathy. RNA transcripts served as the template for amplifying TCR beta CDR3 regions. In the first-round RT-PCR of the TCR CDR3, the HTBI primer set was used. MiXCR, run by TCRdb on the multiplex PCR reads, gives a single entry per CDR3 protein. Among some 350,000 distinct CDR3 sequences listed, just under 25% were seen once. In this sample, this clonotype turned up many times. The germline CDR1 and CDR2 sequences are SGHVS and FQNEAQ. The CDR3 consists of 15 residues. Trimming shortened V by 0 bases and J by 5 bases, and 14 bases separated the two germline ends.

The receptor was isolated from a man aged 45-60 years with Graves' hyperthyroidism. Sequenced input: blood. The rearrangement links TRBV7-8 to TRBJ2-7; perhaps TRBD2 as D (6 bases). CDR3 sequence reads: CASSLAGTLAHEQYF. The CDR3 DNA follows: TGTGCCAGCAGCTTAGCAGGGACTCTCGCCCACGAGCAGTACTTC.